Listed here are 12 T cell receptor beta chains from one sample, sequenced in a study of T cells after posttransplantation cyclophosphamide. Sequencing used immunoSEQ multiplex PCR; TCRdb keeps in-frame clones, though not all of them. The specimen gives tens of thousands of clones without singletons; the ten biggest hold about 2.2%. Material for sequencing was PBMCs. These receptors were obtained from a man aged 35 to 55 in good health, CMV-negative, and a related stem cell transplant donor.

This clone was observed many times. The rearrangement joins TRBV7-2 to TRBJ2-7, with a possible D match to TRBD1 (6 bases). V was pared by 5 bases and J by 4 bases, with 12 bases between. The CDR3 runs to 13 residues. The germline V gene encodes CDR1 SGHTA and CDR2 FQGNSA. CDR3 in amino acids: CASSRPGVYEQYF. CDR3 bases: TGTGCCAGCAGCCGACCAGGGGTATACGAGCAGTACTTC.

Many counts were recorded for this clone. The V call is TRBV19, the J call TRBJ2-2; D might be TRBD1 (6 bases). Germline assignment: CDR1 LNHDA and CDR2 SQIVND (reference sequence). V gave up 2 bases and J gave up 2 bases, with 12 bases separating them. This CDR3 is built from 16 residues. CDR3 amino acids: CASSIYGTINTGELFF. DNA for the CDR3: TGTGCCAGTAGTATATACGGGACAATAAACACCGGGGAGCTGTTTTTT.

This clone was seen at least ten times. This chain links TRBV28 with TRBJ2-5; 10 nucleotides agree with TRBD1. Germline V lookup: CDR1 MDHEN, CDR2 SYDVKM. V was pared by 5 bases and J by 13 bases, with 13 bases of the junction left unmatched. The CDR3 extends over 14 amino acids. The CDR3 reads CASSTIWTGGGMYF. CDR3 nucleotides: TGTGCCAGCAGTACCATTTGGACAGGGGGTGGTATGTACTTC.

The sample holds many counts of this clone. This sequence joins TRBV28 and TRBJ2-7; 9 bases are a match to TRBD1. CDR1 is MDHEN and CDR2 is SYDVKM in the germline V gene. V lost 4 bases and J lost 4; bases outside the gene matches: 5. The CDR3 runs 14 residues. The CDR3 DNA reads as TGTGCCAGCAGTTCGGACAGGGGTGGGTACGAGCAGTACTTC. It yields the protein CASSSDRGGYEQYF.

This clone was recorded many times. This sequence joins TRBV19 and TRBJ2-7, with 8 bases fitting TRBD2. The CDR3 covers 17 residues. J lost 1 base, V lost 3 bases, and 11 bases had no gene match. Germline lookup yields CDR1 LNHDA and CDR2 SQIVND (reference sequence). The CDR3 bases are TGTGCCAGTAGTATCGTCAGGGTGACTAGCGAGTCCTACGAGCAGTACTTC. Its translation: CASSIVRVTSESYEQYF. The variable domain in full, completed from reference TRBV19 and TRBJ2-7, reads DGGITQSPKYLFRKEGQNVTLSCEQNLNHDAMYWYRQDPGQGLRLIYYSQIVNDFQKGDIAEGYSVSREKKESFPLTVTSAQKNPTAFYLCASSIVRVTSESYEQYFGPGTRLTVT.

At least ten counts were recorded for this clone. The V gene is TRBV25-1, the J gene TRBJ1-3; unclear D gene. Germline loops: CDR1 MGHDK, CDR2 SYGVNS. The length of the CDR3 is 14 residues. V gave up 5 bases and J gave up 2 bases, with 10 bases separating them. The CDR3 nucleotides are TGTGCCAGCAGTCCGGGGTTAGCTGGAAACACCATATATTTT. Translating gives CASSPGLAGNTIYF.

Ten or more counts support this clone. The chain recombines TRBV5-5 with TRBJ1-5; D gene ambiguous. V lost 0 bases, J lost 2 bases, and 6 bases lay in between. The CDR3 has 14 residues. Looked up from germline, CDR1 is SGHKS and CDR2 is YYEKEE (reference sequence). The CDR3 region has the DNA TGTGCCAGCAGCTTGGGTAGCGGCAATCAGCCCCAGCATTTT. It is translated as CASSLGSGNQPQHF.

This clone showed up many times. J is TRBJ2-3 and V is TRBV2; D gene ambiguous. Germline lookup yields CDR1 SNHLY and CDR2 FYNNEI. This CDR3 region has 16 residues. Trimming removed 5 bases at V and 2 bases at J, with 17 bases between. CDR3 sequence (DNA): TGTGCCAGCAGTACCCTAGTCGGCAGATCCACAGATACGCAGTATTTT. It translates to CASSTLVGRSTDTQYF.

This clone was recorded at least ten times. The genes are TRBV10-3 and TRBJ2-1, with D unclear. From germline, CDR1 is ENHRY and CDR2 SYGVKD. CDR3 size: 14 residues. V was pared by 7 bases and J by 0 bases, with 10 bases between. In DNA form, the CDR3 reads TGTGCCATCATCAATTCTAGCTCCTACAATGAGCAGTTCTTC. Protein: CAIINSSSYNEQFF.

This clone was detected many times. The V gene is TRBV5-1, the J gene TRBJ2-5, with 9 bases fitting TRBD2. V gave up 4 bases and J gave up 4 bases; unmatched junction bases: 14. The CDR3 sequence is 17 residues long. Per the germline V gene, CDR1 is SGHRS and CDR2 is YFSETQ. In DNA, the CDR3 is TGCGCCAGCAGCGCCCTAGGCGGGAGGGCCCCCCGAGAGACCCAGTACTTC. It encodes CASSALGGRAPRETQYF.

This clone was picked up many times. The chain joins TRBV19 to TRBJ2-1, with a weak D call TRBD2 (5 bases). This CDR3 is built from 14 residues. Per germline, CDR1 LNHDA and CDR2 SQIVND (reference sequence). Trimming left V 2 bases short and J 10 bases short, with 15 bases between. The CDR3 bases are TGTGCCAGTAGTATAATACCGACTGGAGGAGAGCAGTTCTTC. Its translation is CASSIIPTGGEQFF.

This clone was recorded at least ten times. The chain uses TRBV6-1 and TRBJ1-2; D is undetermined. Between the trimmed V and J ends, which lost 6 bases and 6 bases, there was a span of 5 bases. There are 10 residues in the CDR3. Germline CDR1 is MNHNS and CDR2 is SASEGT. CDR3 nucleotides: TGTGCCAGCAGGTCGGATGGCTACACCTTC. Translation gives CASRSDGYTF.